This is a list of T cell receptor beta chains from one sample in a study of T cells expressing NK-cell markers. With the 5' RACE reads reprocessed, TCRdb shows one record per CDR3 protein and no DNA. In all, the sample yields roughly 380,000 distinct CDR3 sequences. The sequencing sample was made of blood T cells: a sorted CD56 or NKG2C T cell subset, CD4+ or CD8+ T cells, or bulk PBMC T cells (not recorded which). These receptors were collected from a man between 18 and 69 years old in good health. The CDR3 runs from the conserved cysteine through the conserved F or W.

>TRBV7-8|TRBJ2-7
CASSLLLPGYEQYF
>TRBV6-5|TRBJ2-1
CASSYGATYNEQFF
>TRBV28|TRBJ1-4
CASSPSSAGHLGKLFF
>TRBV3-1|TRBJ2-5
CASSQVRQLSGTQYF
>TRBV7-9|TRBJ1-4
CASSQGQEGRNEKLFF
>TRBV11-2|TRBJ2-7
CASSPGRWAYEQYF
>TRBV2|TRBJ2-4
CASSDSGQGGRKYF
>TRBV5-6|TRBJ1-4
CASSLRSLGKEKLFF
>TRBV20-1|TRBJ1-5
CSASGRGLFAQHF
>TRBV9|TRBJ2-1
CASSVGSGGARNEQFF
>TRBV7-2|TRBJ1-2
CASSRQGNRNYGYTF
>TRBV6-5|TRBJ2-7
CASSYRQGGREQYF
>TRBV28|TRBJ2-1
CASSLSGGHPSSYNEQFF
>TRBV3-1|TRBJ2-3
CASSRRLAGAATDTQYF
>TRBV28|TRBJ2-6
CASSFSRSGGASGANVLTF
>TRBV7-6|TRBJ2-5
CASSARLAGASGETQYF
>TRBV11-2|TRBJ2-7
CASSLQSGPNYEQYF
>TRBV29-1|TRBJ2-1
CSVESQQGIRHNEQFF
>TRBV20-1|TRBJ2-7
CSAVPWRDRGNEQYF
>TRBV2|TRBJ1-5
CASSVGTGAGNQPQHF
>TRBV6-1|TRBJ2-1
CASTQDPSSYNEQFF
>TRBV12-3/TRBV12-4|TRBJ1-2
CASSLFGGEDGYTF
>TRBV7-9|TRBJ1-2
CASSARDRLVYGYTF
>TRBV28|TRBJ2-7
CASSRIQGTYEQYF
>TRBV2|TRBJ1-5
CASSAAAGWGGNQPQHF
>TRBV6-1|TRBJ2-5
CATTSVNFGDHSYF
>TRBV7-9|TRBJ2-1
CASSLFSSGSSYNEQFF
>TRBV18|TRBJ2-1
CASSSSPGLAGVSSYNEQFF
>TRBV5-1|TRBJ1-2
CASSPGTEVINYGYTF
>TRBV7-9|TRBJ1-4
CASSQGAWGRVEKLFF
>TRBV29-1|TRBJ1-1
CSVTGAMNTEAFF
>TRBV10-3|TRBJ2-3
CAISGSSGGRSTDTQYF
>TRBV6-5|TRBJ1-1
CASSYPNRAEGAFF
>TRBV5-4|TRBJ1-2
CASSLLVYLSNYGYTF
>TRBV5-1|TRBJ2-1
CASSWGGSGGANEQFF
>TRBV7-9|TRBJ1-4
CASEGGQLNEKLFF
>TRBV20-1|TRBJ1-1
CSAPSGVSTEAFF
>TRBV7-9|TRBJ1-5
CASSAGQGYNQPQHF
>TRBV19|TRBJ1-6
CASSIRGASNSPLHF
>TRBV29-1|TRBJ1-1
CSVEDSGTGRNTEAFF
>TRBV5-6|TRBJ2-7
CASSTRRHGDEQYF
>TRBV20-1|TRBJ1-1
CSARPKRGHTEAFF